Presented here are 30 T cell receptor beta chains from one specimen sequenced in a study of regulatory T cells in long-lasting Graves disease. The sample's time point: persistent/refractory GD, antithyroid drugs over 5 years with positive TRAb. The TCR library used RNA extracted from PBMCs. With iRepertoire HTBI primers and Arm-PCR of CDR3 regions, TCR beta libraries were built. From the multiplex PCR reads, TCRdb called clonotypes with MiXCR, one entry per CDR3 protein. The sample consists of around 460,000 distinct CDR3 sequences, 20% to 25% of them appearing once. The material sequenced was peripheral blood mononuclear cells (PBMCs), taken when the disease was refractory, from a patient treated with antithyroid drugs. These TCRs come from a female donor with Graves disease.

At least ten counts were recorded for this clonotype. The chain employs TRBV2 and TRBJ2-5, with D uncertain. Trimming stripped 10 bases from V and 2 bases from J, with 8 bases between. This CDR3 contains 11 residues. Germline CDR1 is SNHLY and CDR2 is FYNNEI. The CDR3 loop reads CATSKQETQYF. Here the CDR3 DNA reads TGTGCCACCTCAAAACAAGAGACCCAGTACTTC.

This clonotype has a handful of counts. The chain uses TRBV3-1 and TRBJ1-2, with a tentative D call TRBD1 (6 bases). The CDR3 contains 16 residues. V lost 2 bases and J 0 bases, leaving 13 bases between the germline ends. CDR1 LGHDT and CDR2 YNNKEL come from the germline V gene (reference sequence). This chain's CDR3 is CASSQWQGLANYGYTF. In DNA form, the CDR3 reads TGTGCCAGCAGCCAATGGCAGGGGTTAGCTAACTATGGCTACACCTTC.

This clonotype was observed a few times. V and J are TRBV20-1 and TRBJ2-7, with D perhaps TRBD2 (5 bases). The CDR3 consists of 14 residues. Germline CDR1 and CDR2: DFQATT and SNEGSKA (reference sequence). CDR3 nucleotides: TGCAGCCCACGAGGAGGCGGAACGAGGTCCGAGCAGTACTTC. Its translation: CSPRGGGTRSEQYF.

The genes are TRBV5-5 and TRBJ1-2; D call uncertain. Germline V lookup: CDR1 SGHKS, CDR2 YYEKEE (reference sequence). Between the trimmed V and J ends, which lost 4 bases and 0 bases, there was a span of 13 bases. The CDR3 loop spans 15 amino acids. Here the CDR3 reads CASSPGGGPNYGYTF. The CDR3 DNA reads TGTGCCAGCAGCCCCGGTGGAGGCCCTAACTATGGCTACACCTTC.

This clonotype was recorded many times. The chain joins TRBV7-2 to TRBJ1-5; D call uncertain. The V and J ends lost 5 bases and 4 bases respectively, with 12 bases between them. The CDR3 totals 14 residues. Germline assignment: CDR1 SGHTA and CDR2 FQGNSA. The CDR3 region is CASSADGNNQPQHF. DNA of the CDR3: TGTGCCAGCAGCGCAGACGGAAATAATCAGCCCCAGCATTTT.

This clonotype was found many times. The CDR3 nucleotides are TGTGCCAGCAGTGTTCAGGGTAATGGCTACACCTTC. It codes for CASSVQGNGYTF. The chain is built from TRBV2 and TRBJ1-2; tentatively, D is TRBD1 (5 bases). Germline V lookup: CDR1 SNHLY, CDR2 FYNNEI. The CDR3 contains 12 residues. Trimming cost V 4 bases and J 6 bases, with 9 bases left between them.

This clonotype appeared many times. CDR3 DNA: TGTGCCAGCAGGGACACCACCGGGGAGCTGTTTTTT. This sequence encodes CASRDTTGELFF. V and J are TRBV7-9 and TRBJ2-2, with D tentatively TRBD1 (5 bases). The CDR3 runs 12 residues. Germline lookup yields CDR1 SEHNR and CDR2 FQNEAQ (reference sequence). V was shortened by 6 bases and J by 4 bases, with 6 bases between the two germline ends.

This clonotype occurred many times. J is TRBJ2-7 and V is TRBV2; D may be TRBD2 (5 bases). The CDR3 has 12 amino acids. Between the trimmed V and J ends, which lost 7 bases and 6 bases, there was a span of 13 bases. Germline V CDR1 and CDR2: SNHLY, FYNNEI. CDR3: CASTRGSAEQYF. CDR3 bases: TGTGCCAGCACCCGGGGTAGCGCCGAGCAGTACTTC.

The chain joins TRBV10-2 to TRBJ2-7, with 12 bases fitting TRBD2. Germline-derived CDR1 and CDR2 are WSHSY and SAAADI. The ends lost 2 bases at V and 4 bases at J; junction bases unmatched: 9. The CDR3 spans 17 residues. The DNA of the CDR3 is TGCGCCAGCAGTGAGAGCGCCCGACTAGCGGGAGAGTACGAGCAGTACTTC. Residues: CASSESARLAGEYEQYF.

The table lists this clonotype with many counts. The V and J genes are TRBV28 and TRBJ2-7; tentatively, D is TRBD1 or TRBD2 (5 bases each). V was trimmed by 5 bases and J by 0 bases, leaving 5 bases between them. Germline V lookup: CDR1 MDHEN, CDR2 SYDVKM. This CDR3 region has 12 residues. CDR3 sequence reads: CASSGTSYEQYF. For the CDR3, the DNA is TGTGCCAGCAGTGGGACCTCCTACGAGCAGTACTTC. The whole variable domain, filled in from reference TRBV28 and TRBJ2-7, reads DVKVTQSSRYLVKRTGEKVFLECVQDMDHENMFWYRQDPGLGLRLIYFSYDVKMKEKGDIPEGYSVSREKKERFSLILESASTNQTSMYLCASSGTSYEQYFGPGTRLTVT.

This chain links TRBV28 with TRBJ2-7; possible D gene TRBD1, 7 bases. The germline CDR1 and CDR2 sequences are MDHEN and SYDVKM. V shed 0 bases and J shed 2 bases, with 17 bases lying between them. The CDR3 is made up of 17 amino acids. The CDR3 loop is CASSLWAAGQNPYEQYF. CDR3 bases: TGTGCCAGCAGTTTATGGGCGGCGGGACAGAACCCCTACGAGCAGTACTTC.

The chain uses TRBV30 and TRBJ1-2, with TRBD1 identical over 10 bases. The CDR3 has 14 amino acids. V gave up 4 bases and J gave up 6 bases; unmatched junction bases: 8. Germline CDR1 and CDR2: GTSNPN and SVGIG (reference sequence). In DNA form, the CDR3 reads TGTGCCTGGACCGTTCTCGGGACAGGGGATGGCTACACCTTC. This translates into CAWTVLGTGDGYTF.

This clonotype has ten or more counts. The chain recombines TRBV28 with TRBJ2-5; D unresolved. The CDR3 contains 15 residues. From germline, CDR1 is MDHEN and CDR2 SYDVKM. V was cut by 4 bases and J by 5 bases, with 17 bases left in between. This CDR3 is CASSSRISHNETQYF. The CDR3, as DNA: TGTGCCAGCAGTTCGAGGATCTCTCACAACGAGACCCAGTACTTC. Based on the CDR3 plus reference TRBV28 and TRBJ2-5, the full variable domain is DVKVTQSSRYLVKRTGEKVFLECVQDMDHENMFWYRQDPGLGLRLIYFSYDVKMKEKGDIPEGYSVSREKKERFSLILESASTNQTSMYLCASSSRISHNETQYFGPGTRLLVL.

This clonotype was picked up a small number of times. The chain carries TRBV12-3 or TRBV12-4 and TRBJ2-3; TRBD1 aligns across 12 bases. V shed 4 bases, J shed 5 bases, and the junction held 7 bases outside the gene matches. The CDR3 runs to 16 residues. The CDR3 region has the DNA TGTGCCAGCAGTTCCCGGGACAGGGGGCATGGAGATACGCAGTATTTT. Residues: CASSSRDRGHGDTQYF.

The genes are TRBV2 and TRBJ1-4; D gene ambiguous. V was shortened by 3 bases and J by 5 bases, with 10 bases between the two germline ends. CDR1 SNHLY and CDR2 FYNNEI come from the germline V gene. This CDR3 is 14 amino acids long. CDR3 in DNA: TGTGCCAGCAGTGATCCGATAGGGAATGAAAAACTGTTTTTT. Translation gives CASSDPIGNEKLFF.

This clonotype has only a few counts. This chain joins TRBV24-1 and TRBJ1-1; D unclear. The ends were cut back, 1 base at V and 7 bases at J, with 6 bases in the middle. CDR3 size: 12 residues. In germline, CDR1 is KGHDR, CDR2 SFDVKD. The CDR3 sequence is CATSDFSGEAFF. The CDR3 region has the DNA TGTGCCACCAGTGATTTTTCGGGTGAAGCTTTCTTT.

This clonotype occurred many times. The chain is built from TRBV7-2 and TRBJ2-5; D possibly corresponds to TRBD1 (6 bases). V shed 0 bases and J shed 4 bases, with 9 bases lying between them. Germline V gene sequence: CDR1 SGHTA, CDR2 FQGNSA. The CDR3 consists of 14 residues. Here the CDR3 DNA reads TGTGCCAGCAGCTTAGCGGGGGCCGGAGAGACCCAGTACTTC. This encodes CASSLAGAGETQYF.

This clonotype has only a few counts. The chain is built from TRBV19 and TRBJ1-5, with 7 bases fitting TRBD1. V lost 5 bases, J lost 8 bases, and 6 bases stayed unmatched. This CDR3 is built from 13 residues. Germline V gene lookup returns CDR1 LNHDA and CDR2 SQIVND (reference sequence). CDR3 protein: CASSGQVKEPQHF. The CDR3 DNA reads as TGTGCCAGTAGTGGACAGGTGAAGGAGCCCCAGCATTTT.

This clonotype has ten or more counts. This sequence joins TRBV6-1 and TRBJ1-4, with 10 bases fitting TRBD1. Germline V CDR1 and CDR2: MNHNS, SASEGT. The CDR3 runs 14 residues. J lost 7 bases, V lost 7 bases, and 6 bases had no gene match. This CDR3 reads CASTPGQGSEKLFF. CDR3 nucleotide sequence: TGTGCCAGCACCCCGGGACAGGGGTCTGAAAAACTGTTTTTT.

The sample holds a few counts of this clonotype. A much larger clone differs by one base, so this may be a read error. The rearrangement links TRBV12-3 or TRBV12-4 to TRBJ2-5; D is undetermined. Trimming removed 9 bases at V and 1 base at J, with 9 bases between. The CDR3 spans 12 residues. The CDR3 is CASSTTQETQYF. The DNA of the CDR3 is TGTGCCAGTTCAACTACCCAAGAGACCCAGTACTTC.

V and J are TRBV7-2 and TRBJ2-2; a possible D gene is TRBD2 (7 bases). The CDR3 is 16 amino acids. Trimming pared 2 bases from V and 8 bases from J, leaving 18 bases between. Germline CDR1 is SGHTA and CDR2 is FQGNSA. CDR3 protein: CASSLLTIGGVGELFF. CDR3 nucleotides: TGTGCCAGCAGCTTATTAACAATAGGGGGGGTGGGGGAGCTGTTTTTT. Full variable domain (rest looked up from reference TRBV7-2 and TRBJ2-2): GAGVSQSPSNKVTEKGKDVELRCDPISGHTALYWYRQSLGQGLEFLIYFQGNSAPDKSGLPSDRFSAERTGGSVSTLTIQRTQQEDSAVYLCASSLLTIGGVGELFFGEGSRLTVL.

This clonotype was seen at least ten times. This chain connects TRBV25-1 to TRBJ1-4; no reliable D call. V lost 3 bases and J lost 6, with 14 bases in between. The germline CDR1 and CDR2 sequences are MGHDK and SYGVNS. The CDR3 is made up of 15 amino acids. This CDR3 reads CASSDPGTLDEKLFF. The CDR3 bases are TGTGCCAGCAGTGACCCCGGAACATTGGATGAAAAACTGTTTTTT.

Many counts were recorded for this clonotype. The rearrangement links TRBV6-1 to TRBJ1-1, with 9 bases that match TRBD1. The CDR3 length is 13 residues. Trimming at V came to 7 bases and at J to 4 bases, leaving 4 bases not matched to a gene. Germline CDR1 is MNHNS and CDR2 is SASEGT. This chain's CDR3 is CASKRDRATEAFF. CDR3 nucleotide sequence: TGTGCCAGCAAAAGGGACAGGGCCACTGAAGCTTTCTTT.

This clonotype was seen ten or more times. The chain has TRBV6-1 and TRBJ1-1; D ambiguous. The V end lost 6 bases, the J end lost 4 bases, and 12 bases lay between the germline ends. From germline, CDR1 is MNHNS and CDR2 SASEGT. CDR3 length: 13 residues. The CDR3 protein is CASRNLQTTEAFF. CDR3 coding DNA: TGTGCCAGCAGGAACCTGCAGACCACTGAAGCTTTCTTT.

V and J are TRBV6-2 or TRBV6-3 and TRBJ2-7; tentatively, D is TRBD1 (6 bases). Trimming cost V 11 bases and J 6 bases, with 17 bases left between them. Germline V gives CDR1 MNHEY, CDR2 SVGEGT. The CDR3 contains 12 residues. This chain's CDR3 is CAGNFTGSEQYF. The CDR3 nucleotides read TGTGCCGGAAATTTTACAGGGTCCGAGCAGTACTTC.

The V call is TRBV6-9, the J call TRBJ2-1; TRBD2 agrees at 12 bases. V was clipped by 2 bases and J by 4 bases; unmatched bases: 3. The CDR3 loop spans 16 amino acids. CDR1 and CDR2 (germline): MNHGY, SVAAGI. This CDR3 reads CASSYDLAGGYNEQFF. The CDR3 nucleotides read TGTGCCAGCAGTTATGATCTAGCGGGAGGGTACAATGAGCAGTTCTTC.

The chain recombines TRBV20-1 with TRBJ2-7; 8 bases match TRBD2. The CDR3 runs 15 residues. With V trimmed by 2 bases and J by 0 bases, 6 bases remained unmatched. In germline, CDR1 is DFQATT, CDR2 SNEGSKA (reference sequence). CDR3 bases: TGCAGTGCTAGACCGGCTAGCGGGTACTCCTACGAGCAGTACTTC. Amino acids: CSARPASGYSYEQYF.

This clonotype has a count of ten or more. CDR3 residues: CASSTVGTGTFAGYEQYF. The DNA of the CDR3 is TGTGCCAGCAGCACGGTAGGGACAGGGACTTTCGCAGGCTACGAGCAGTACTTC. The chain is built from TRBV11-2 and TRBJ2-7, with TRBD1 identical over 9 bases. Germline V CDR1 and CDR2: SGHAT, FQNNGV. J gave up 3 bases and V 5 bases, and 17 bases lay outside the gene matches. The CDR3 runs 18 residues.

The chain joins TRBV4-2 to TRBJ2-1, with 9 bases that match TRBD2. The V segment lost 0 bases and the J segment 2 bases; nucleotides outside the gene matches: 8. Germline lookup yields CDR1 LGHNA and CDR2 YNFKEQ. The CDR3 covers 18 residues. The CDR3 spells CASSQDRSGGTTYNEQFF. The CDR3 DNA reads TGTGCCAGCAGCCAAGATAGGAGCGGGGGGACGACCTACAATGAGCAGTTCTTC.

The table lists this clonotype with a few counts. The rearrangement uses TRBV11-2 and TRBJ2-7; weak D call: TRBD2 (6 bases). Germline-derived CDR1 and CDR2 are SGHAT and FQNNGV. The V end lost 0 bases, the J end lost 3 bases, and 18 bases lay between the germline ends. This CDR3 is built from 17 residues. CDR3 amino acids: CASSLEGDFAGYYEQYF. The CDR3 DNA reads TGTGCCAGCAGCTTAGAAGGGGACTTCGCGGGGTACTACGAGCAGTACTTC.